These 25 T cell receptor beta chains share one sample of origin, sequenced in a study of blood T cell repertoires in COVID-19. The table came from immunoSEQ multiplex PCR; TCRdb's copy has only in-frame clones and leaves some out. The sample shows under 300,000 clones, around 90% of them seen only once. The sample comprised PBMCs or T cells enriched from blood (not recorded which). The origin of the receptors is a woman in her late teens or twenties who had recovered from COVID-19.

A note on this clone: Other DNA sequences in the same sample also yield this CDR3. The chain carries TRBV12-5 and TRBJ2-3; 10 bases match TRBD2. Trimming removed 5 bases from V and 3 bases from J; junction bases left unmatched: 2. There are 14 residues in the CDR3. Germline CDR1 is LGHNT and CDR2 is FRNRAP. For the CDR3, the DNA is TGTGCTAGTGGTCTAGCGGGGGTAACAGATACGCAGTATTTT. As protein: CASGLAGVTDTQYF.

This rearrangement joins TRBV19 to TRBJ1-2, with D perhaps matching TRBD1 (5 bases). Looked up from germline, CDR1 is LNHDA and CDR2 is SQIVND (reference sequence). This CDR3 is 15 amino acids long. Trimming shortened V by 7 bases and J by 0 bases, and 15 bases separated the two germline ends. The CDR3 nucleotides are TGTGCCAGTACCCGCGACCGGGGGACTAACTATGGCTACACCTTC. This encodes CASTRDRGTNYGYTF. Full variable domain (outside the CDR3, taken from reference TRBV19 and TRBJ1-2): DGGITQSPKYLFRKEGQNVTLSCEQNLNHDAMYWYRQDPGQGLRLIYYSQIVNDFQKGDIAEGYSVSREKKESFPLTVTSAQKNPTAFYLCASTRDRGTNYGYTFGSGTRLTVV.

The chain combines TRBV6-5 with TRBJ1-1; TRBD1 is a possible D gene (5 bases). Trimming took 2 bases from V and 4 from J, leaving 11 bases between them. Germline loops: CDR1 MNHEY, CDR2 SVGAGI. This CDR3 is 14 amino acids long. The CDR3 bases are TGTGCCAGCAGTTACATGGGGGAGGGCACTGAAGCTTTCTTT. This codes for CASSYMGEGTEAFF.

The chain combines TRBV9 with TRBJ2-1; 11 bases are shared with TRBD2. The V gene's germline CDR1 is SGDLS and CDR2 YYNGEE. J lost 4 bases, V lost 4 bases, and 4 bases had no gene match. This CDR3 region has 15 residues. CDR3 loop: CASSPRTSGYNEQFF. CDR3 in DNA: TGTGCCAGCAGCCCCAGGACTAGCGGGTACAATGAGCAGTTCTTC.

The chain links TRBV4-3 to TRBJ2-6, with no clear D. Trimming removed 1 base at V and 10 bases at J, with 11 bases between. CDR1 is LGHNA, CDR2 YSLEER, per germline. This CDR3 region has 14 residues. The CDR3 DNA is TGCGCCAGCAGCCAAGGAATAGAGCTTAACGTCCTGACTTTC. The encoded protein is CASSQGIELNVLTF.

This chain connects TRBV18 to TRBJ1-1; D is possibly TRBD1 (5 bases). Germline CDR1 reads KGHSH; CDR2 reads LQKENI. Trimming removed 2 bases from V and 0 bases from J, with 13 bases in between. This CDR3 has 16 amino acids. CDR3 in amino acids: CASSPIRQSLNTEAFF. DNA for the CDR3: TGTGCCAGCTCACCAATCCGACAGAGTTTGAACACTGAAGCTTTCTTT.

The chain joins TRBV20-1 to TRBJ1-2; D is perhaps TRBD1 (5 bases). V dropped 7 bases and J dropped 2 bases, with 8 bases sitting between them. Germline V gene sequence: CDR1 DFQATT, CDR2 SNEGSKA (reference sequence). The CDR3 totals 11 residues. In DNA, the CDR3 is TGCAGTGTTGGGGGGAACTATGGCTACACCTTC. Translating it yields CSVGGNYGYTF.

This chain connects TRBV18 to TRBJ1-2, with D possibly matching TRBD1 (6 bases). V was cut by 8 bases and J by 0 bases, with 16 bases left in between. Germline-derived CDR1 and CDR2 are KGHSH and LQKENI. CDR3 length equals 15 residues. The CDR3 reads CASTLMTGANYGYTF. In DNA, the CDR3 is TGTGCCAGCACTCTTATGACAGGCGCTAACTATGGCTACACCTTC.

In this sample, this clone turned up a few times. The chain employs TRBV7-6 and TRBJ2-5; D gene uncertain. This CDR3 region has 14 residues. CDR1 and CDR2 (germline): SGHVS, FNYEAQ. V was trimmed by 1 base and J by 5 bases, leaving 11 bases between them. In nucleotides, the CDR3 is TGTGCCAGCAGCTTAGTCTCGAGTTCGGAGACCCAGTACTTC. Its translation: CASSLVSSSETQYF.

In DNA form, the CDR3 reads TGCGCCAGCAGCTTGCTCGGGGAGGTCACAGATACGCAGTATTTT. Amino acids: CASSLLGEVTDTQYF. This chain uses TRBV5-1 with TRBJ2-3, with D possibly TRBD2 on 6 matching bases. With 1 base removed from V and 2 bases from J, the gap between germline ends came to 11 bases. Germline CDR1 is SGHRS and CDR2 is YFSETQ. The CDR3 runs to 15 residues.

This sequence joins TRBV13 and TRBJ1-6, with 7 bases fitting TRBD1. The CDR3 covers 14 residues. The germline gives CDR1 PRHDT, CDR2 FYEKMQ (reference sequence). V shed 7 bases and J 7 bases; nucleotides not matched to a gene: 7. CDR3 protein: CASTQDRVNSPLHF. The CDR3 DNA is TGTGCCAGCACCCAAGACAGGGTGAATTCACCCCTCCACTTT.

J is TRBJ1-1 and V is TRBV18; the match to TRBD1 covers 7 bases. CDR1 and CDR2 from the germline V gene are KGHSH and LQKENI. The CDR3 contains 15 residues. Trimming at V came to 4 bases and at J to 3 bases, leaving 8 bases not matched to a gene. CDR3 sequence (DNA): TGTGCCAGCTCACGCCAACAGGGGAAGCACACTGAAGCTTTCTTT. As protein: CASSRQQGKHTEAFF.

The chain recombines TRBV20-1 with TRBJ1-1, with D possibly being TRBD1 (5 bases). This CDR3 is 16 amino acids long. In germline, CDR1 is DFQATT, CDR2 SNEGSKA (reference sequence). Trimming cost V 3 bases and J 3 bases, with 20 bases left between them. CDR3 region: CSASRGQGRAYTEAFF. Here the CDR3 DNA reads TGCAGTGCTAGTCGTGGGCAGGGTCGAGCGTACACTGAAGCTTTCTTT.

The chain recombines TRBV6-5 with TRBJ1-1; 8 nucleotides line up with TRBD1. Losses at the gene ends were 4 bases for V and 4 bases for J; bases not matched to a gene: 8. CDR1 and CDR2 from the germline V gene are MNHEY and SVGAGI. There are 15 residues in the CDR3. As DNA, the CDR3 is TGTGCCAGCAGTTTCTCAGGGGGCGCAGGCACTGAAGCTTTCTTT. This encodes CASSFSGGAGTEAFF.

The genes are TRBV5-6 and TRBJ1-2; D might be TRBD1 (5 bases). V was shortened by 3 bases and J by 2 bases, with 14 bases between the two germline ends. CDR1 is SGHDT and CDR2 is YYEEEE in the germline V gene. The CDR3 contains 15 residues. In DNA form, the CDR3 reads TGTGCCAGCAGCTGGGGCCAAACACTCAACTATGGCTACACCTTC. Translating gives CASSWGQTLNYGYTF.

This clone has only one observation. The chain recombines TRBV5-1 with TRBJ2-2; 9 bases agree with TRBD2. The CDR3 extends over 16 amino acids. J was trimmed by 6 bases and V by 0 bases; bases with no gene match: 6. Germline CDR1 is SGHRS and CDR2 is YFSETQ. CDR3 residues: CASSLGTSAYAGELFF. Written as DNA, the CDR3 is TGCGCCAGCAGCTTGGGGACTAGCGCCTACGCCGGGGAGCTGTTTTTT. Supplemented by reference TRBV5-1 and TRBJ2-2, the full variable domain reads KAGVTQTPRYLIKTRGQQVTLSCSPISGHRSVSWYQQTPGQGLQFLFEYFSETQRNKGNFPGRFSGRQFSNSRSEMNVSTLELGDSALYLCASSLGTSAYAGELFFGEGSRLTVL.

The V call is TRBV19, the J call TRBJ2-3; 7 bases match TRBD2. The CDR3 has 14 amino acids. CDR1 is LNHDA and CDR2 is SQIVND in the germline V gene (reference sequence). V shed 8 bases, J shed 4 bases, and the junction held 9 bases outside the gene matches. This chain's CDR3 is CASGNGGSADTQYF. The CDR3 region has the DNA TGTGCCAGTGGGAACGGGGGGTCCGCAGATACGCAGTATTTT.

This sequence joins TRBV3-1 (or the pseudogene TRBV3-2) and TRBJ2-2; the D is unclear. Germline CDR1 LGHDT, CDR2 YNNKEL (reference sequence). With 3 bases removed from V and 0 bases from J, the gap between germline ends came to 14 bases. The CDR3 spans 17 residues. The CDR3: CASSQLPWRTNTGELFF. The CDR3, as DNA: TGTGCCAGCAGCCAGCTCCCTTGGCGGACGAACACCGGGGAGCTGTTTTTT.

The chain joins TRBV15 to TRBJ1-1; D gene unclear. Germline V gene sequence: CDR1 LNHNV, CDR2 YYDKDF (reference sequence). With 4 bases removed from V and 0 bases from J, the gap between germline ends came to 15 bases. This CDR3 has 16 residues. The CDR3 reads CATSTGEGFMNTEAFF. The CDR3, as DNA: TGTGCCACCAGCACTGGGGAGGGTTTCATGAACACTGAAGCTTTCTTT.

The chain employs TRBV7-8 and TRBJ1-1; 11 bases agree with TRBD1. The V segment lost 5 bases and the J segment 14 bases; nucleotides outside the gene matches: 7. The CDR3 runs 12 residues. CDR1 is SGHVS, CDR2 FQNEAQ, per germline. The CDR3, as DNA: TGTGCCAGCAGCCGGGACAGGGGGGCACCCTTCTTT. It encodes CASSRDRGAPFF.

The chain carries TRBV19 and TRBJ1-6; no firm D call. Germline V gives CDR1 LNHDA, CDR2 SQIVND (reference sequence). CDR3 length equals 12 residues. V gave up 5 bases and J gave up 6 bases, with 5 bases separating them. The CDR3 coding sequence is TGTGCCAGTAGTGCCGGTAATTCACCCCTCCACTTT. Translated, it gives CASSAGNSPLHF.

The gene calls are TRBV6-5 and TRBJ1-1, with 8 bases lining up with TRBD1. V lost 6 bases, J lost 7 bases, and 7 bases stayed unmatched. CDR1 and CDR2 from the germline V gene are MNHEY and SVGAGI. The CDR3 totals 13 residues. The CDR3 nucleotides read TGTGCCAGCAGGAGGACAGGGCGCGGTGAAGCTTTCTTT. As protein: CASRRTGRGEAFF.

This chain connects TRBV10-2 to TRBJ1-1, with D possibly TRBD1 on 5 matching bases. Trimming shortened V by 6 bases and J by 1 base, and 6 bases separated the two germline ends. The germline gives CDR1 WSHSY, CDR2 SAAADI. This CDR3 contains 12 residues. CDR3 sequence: CASRDKNTEAFF. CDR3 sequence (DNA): TGCGCCAGCAGGGACAAGAACACTGAAGCTTTCTTT.

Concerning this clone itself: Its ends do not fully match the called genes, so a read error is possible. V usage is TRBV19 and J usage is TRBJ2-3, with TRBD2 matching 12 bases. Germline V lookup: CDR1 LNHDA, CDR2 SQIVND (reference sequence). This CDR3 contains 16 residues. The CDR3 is CASSTLTSGSTVTQYF. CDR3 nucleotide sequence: TGTGCCAGTAGTACCCTGACTAGCGGGAGTACAGTTACGCAGTATTTT.

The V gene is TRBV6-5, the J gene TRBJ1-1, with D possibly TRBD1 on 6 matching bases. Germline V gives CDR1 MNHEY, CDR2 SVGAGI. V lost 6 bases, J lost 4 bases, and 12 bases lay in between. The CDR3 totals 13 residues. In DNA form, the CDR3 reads TGTGCCAGCAGCACAGGGAGTTCCACTGAAGCTTTCTTT. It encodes CASSTGSSTEAFF.